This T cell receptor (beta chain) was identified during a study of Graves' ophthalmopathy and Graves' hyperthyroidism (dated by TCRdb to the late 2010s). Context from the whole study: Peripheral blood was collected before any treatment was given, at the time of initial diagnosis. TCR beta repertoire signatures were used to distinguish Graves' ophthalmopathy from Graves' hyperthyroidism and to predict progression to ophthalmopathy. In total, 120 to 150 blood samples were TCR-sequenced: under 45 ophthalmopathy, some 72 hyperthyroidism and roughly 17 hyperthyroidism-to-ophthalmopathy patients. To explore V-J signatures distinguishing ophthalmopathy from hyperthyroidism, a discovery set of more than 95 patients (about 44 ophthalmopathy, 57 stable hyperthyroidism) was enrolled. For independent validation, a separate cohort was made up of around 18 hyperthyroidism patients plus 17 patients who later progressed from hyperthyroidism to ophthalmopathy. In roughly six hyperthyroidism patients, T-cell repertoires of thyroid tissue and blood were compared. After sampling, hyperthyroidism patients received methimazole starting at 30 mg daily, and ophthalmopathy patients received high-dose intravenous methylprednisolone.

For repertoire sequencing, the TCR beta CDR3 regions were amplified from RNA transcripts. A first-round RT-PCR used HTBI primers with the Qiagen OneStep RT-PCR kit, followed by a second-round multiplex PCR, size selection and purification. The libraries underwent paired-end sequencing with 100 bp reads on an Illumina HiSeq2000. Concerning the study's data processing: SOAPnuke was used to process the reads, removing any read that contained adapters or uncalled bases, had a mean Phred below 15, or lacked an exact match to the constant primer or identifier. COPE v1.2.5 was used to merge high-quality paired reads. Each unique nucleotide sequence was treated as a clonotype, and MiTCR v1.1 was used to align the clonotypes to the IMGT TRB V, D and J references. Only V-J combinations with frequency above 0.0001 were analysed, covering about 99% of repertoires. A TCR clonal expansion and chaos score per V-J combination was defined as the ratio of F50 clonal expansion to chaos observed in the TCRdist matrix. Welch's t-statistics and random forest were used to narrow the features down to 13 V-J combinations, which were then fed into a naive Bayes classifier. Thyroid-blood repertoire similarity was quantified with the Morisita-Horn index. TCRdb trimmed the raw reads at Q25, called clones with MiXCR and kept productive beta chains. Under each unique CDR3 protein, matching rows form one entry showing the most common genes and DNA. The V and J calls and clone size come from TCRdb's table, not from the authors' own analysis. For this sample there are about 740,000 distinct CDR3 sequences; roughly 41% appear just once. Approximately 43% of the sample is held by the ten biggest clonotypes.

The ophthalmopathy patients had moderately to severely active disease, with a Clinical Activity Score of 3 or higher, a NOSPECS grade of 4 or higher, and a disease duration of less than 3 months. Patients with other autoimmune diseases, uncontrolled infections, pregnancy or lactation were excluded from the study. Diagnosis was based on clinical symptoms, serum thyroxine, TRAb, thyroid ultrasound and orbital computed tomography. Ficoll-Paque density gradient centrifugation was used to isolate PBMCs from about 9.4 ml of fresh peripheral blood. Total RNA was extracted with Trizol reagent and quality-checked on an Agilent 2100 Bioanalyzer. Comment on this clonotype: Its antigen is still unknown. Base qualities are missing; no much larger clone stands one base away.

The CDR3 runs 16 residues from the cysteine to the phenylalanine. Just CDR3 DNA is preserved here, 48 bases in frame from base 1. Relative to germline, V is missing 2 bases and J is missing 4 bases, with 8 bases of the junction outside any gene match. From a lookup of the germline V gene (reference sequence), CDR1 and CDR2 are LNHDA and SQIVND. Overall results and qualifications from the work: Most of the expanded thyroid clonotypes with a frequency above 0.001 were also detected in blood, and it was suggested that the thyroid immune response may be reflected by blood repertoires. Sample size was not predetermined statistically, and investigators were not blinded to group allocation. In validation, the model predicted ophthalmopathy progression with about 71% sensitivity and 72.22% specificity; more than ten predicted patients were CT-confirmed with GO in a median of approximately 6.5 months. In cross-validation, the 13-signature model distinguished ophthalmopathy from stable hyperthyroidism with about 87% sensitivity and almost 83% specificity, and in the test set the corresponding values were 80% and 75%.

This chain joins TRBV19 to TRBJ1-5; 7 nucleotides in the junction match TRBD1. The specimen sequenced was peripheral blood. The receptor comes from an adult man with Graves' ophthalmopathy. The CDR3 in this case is CASSISTGEGNQPQHF. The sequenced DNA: TGTGCCAGTAGTATATCCACAGGGGAGGGAAATCAGCCCCAGCATTTT.